The 23 T cell receptor beta chains below were found in one sample sequenced in a study of T cell changes during pregnancy in multiple sclerosis (dated by TCRdb to about 2019). Library preparation used the immunoSEQ multiplex PCR assay. Sourced from immuneACCESS, this table was stored by TCRdb with only in-frame sequences that have V and J called. A share of the clones is absent; for the studies checked, an unresolved V gene accounts for under half, and the remainder has no known explanation. This sample comprises over 30,000 clones, 90% to 95% of them detected only once. In total, the top ten clones hold 0.35% of the sample. The sample consisted of CD4+ T cells from peripheral blood mononuclear cells, taken after pregnancy. The receptors were gathered from a female donor with multiple sclerosis, enrolled in a pregnancy study.

This chain uses TRBV9 with TRBJ2-2; D is possibly TRBD2 (7 bases). This CDR3 is built from 15 residues. Trimming took off 4 bases at V and 0 bases at J, with 10 bases between the two ends. Germline V gene data show CDR1 as SGDLS and CDR2 as YYNGEE. CDR3 residues: CASSKGGSNTGELFF. DNA of the CDR3: TGTGCCAGCAGCAAGGGGGGGTCGAACACCGGGGAGCTGTTTTTT. Variable domain in full (rest from reference TRBV9 and TRBJ2-2): DSGVTQTPKHLITATGQRVTLRCSPRSGDLSVYWYQQSLDQGLQFLIQYYNGEERAKGNILERFSAQQFPDLHSELNLSSLELGDSALYFCASSKGGSNTGELFFGEGSRLTVL.

This clone appeared once. This chain connects TRBV4-1 to TRBJ1-1, with TRBD1 matching 10 bases. CDR1 is MGHRA and CDR2 is YSYEKL in the germline V gene. The CDR3 is made up of 18 amino acids. J gave up 1 base and V 4 bases, and 12 bases lay outside the gene matches. DNA for the CDR3: TGCGCCAGCAGCCTCTTAGACAGGGGGCGCGGTAGGAACACTGAAGCTTTCTTT. Translation gives CASSLLDRGRGRNTEAFF.

The chain uses TRBV6-5 and TRBJ1-3; D not certain. V lost 5 bases, J lost 0 bases, and 11 bases lay in between. CDR3 size: 15 residues. In germline, CDR1 is MNHEY, CDR2 SVGAGI. The CDR3 sequence: CASSTHSTSGNTIYF. The CDR3 bases are TGTGCCAGCAGTACCCACAGTACCTCTGGAAACACCATATATTTT.

The rearrangement uses TRBV27 and TRBJ1-4; D is ambiguous. Germline V gene lookup returns CDR1 MNHEY and CDR2 SMNVEV (reference sequence). CDR3 size: 15 residues. V dropped 5 bases and J dropped 8 bases, with 18 bases sitting between them. CDR3 nucleotide sequence: TGTGCCAGCAGTCCCACGACCAGGAGGAACGAAAAACTGTTTTTT. Protein: CASSPTTRRNEKLFF.

The chain employs TRBV27 and TRBJ2-3; maybe TRBD2 (7 bases). This CDR3 is 14 amino acids long. Germline V gene sequence: CDR1 MNHEY, CDR2 SMNVEV (reference sequence). V was cut by 6 bases and J by 5 bases, with 15 bases left in between. The CDR3 region has the DNA TGTGCCAGCAGAGGGGGGGCCGTAAGAGATACGCAGTATTTT. This codes for CASRGGAVRDTQYF.

CDR3 in amino acids: CASSLVQPQHF. The CDR3 DNA sequence: TGTGCCAGCAGCTTGGTACAGCCCCAGCATTTT. This chain uses TRBV5-8 with TRBJ1-5, with unresolved D. The CDR3 has 11 residues. Germline CDR1 SGHTS, CDR2 YDEGEE. The ends were cut back, 0 bases at V and 7 bases at J, with 2 bases in the middle.

The rearrangement joins TRBV5-1 to TRBJ2-7; TRBD2 might be the D (6 bases). Germline V gene data show CDR1 as SGHRS and CDR2 as YFSETQ. V gave up 4 bases and J gave up 3 bases, with 11 bases separating them. The CDR3 extends over 13 amino acids. The CDR3 nucleotides are TGCGCCAGCAGCGTGGAGGGGAACTACGAGCAGTACTTC. This sequence encodes CASSVEGNYEQYF.

Here the CDR3 reads CASSPGTGDTEAFF. The CDR3, as DNA: TGTGCCAGCTCACCCGGGACAGGGGACACTGAAGCTTTCTTT. This rearrangement joins TRBV18 to TRBJ1-1; TRBD1 matches at 10 bases. The junction had 1 base not matched to a gene; V was cut back by 3 bases and J by 3 bases. CDR3 length equals 14 residues. Looked up from germline, CDR1 is KGHSH and CDR2 is LQKENI.

In DNA, the CDR3 is TGTGCCAGCAGCATTCTCGGCAGGGGTTCCTACGAGCAGTACTTC. It yields the protein CASSILGRGSYEQYF. The V call is TRBV5-8, the J call TRBJ2-7; maybe TRBD1 (6 bases). V lost 4 bases, J lost 1 base, and 15 bases lay in between. Germline CDR1 and CDR2: SGHTS and YDEGEE. The CDR3 extends over 15 amino acids.

CDR3 sequence (DNA): TGTGCCAGCAGTGAAGCAGGACTAGCGGGGGGGCCACCGTTCTTC. Protein: CASSEAGLAGGPPFF. This rearrangement joins TRBV2 to TRBJ2-1; TRBD2 aligns across 15 bases. Germline V gene sequence: CDR1 SNHLY, CDR2 FYNNEI. CDR3 size: 15 residues. Unmatched junction bases numbered 6, after V lost 0 bases and J lost 15 bases.

The chain joins TRBV6-5 to TRBJ1-3; D might be TRBD1 (6 bases). The germline gives CDR1 MNHEY, CDR2 SVGAGI. Trimming took 0 bases from V and 2 from J, leaving 8 bases between them. This CDR3 has 15 residues. CDR3 nucleotides: TGTGCCAGCAGTTACTCGGCAGGGGCTGGAAACACCATATATTTT. It is translated as CASSYSAGAGNTIYF.

V gene TRBV30 combines with J gene TRBJ1-4; D unclear. The CDR3 is made up of 11 amino acids. Trimming cost V 5 bases and J 10 bases, with 11 bases left between them. CDR1 GTSNPN and CDR2 SVGIG come from the germline V gene (reference sequence). The CDR3 DNA sequence: TGTGCCTGGCGACAAAACGGAAAACTGTTTTTT. Translation: CAWRQNGKLFF.

The chain has TRBV2 and TRBJ2-5, with 10 positions matching TRBD2. V lost 7 bases and J lost 4; bases outside the gene matches: 15. The CDR3 contains 17 residues. Germline assignment: CDR1 SNHLY and CDR2 FYNNEI. The CDR3 region is CASNPRLAGPGGETQYF. For the CDR3, the DNA is TGTGCCAGCAATCCCCGACTAGCGGGTCCCGGGGGAGAGACCCAGTACTTC.

The chain recombines TRBV6-5 with TRBJ1-2; no definite D call. Trimming removed 0 bases at V and 8 bases at J, with 16 bases between. This CDR3 region has 15 residues. CDR1 and CDR2 from the germline V gene are MNHEY and SVGAGI. In nucleotides, the CDR3 is TGTGCCAGCAGTTACTCGAAAAACGGAAAGAGGGGCTACACCTTC. Protein product: CASSYSKNGKRGYTF.

This chain uses TRBV19 with TRBJ1-2; D is unclear. V lost 6 bases, J lost 5 bases, and 13 bases lay in between. Germline CDR1 and CDR2: LNHDA and SQIVND (reference sequence). The CDR3 extends over 13 amino acids. The CDR3 spells CASRVTGEYGYTF. The CDR3 region has the DNA TGTGCCAGTAGAGTAACTGGGGAGTATGGCTACACCTTC.

This chain uses TRBV27 with TRBJ2-1; 16 bases agree with TRBD2. Germline V gives CDR1 MNHEY, CDR2 SMNVEV (reference sequence). V dropped 6 bases and J dropped 6; count of bases not matched to a gene: 8. The CDR3 loop spans 17 amino acids. CDR3 DNA sequence: TGTGCCAGCAGACATCCGGGACTAGCGGGGGGGCCCAATGAGCAGTTCTTC. Amino acid sequence: CASRHPGLAGGPNEQFF.

The chain couples TRBV2 to TRBJ2-3; D unresolved. Per germline, CDR1 SNHLY and CDR2 FYNNEI. Trimming pared 6 bases from V and 1 base from J, leaving 8 bases between. The CDR3 has 13 residues. This CDR3 is CASRPAGTDTQYF. In DNA, the CDR3 is TGTGCCAGCAGGCCCGCGGGCACAGATACGCAGTATTTT.

The genes are TRBV14 and TRBJ2-5; D remains unclear. CDR3 size: 13 residues. Germline assignment: CDR1 SGHDN and CDR2 FVKESK. V lost 1 base, J lost 5 bases, and 8 bases lay in between. The DNA of the CDR3 is TGTGCCAGCAGCCAAGTTGGTGAGGAGACCCAGTACTTC. Its protein product is CASSQVGEETQYF.

This clone was observed once. The chain has TRBV5-6 and TRBJ1-2; 7 bases are a match to TRBD1. The trim removed 4 bases at V and 4 bases at J, leaving 4 bases unmatched. The CDR3 has 13 residues. Per germline, CDR1 SGHDT and CDR2 YYEEEE. CDR3 sequence reads: CASSPGTAYGYTF. For the CDR3, the DNA is TGTGCCAGCAGCCCGGGGACAGCCTATGGCTACACCTTC. Drawing the rest from reference TRBV5-6 and TRBJ1-2, the complete variable domain is DAGVTQSPTHLIKTRGQQVTLRCSPKSGHDTVSWYQQALGQGPQFIFQYYEEEERQRGNFPDRFSGHQFPNYSSELNVNALLLGDSALYLCASSPGTAYGYTFGSGTRLTVV.

This chain joins TRBV6-5 and TRBJ1-5, with unresolved D. CDR1 is MNHEY, CDR2 SVGAGI, per germline. The ends were cut back, 2 bases at V and 0 bases at J, with 2 bases in the middle. The CDR3 is made up of 13 amino acids. The CDR3 DNA sequence: TGTGCCAGCAGTTACCTTAGCAATCAGCCCCAGCATTTT. Amino acid sequence: CASSYLSNQPQHF.

CDR3 loop: CASSLSVGGITGGYTF. The CDR3 nucleotides are TGTGCCAGCAGCTTATCGGTGGGCGGTATTACAGGCGGCTACACCTTC. This rearrangement joins TRBV7-8 to TRBJ1-2; tentatively, D is TRBD1 (5 bases). Trimming removed 2 bases at V and 8 bases at J, with 21 bases between. The length of the CDR3 is 16 residues. Germline V gene data show CDR1 as SGHVS and CDR2 as FQNEAQ.

The rearrangement uses TRBV6-6 and TRBJ1-5; tentative D call: TRBD1 (6 bases). Germline V gene data show CDR1 as MNHNY and CDR2 as SVGAGI (reference sequence). This CDR3 has 16 residues. V was shortened by 5 bases and J by 0 bases, with 14 bases between the two germline ends. Written as DNA, the CDR3 is TGTGCCAGCAGTCCCGGACAGTCCTATAGCAATCAGCCCCAGCATTTT. Its protein is CASSPGQSYSNQPQHF.

The rearrangement links TRBV18 to TRBJ2-7, with D perhaps matching TRBD1 (5 bases). The CDR3 loop spans 16 amino acids. The germline V and J ends were trimmed by 0 bases and 4 bases, with 16 bases remaining between them. Germline values: CDR1 KGHSH, CDR2 LQKENI. The CDR3 bases are TGTGCCAGCTCACCACCGGGGCAAGGGGATAATTACGAGCAGTACTTC. As protein: CASSPPGQGDNYEQYF. The complete variable domain, with remaining parts taken from reference TRBV18 and TRBJ2-7, reads NAGVMQNPRHLVRRRGQEARLRCSPMKGHSHVYWYRQLPEEGLKFMVYLQKENIIDESGMPKERFSAEFPKEGPSILRIQQVVRGDSAAYFCASSPPGQGDNYEQYFGPGTRLTVT.